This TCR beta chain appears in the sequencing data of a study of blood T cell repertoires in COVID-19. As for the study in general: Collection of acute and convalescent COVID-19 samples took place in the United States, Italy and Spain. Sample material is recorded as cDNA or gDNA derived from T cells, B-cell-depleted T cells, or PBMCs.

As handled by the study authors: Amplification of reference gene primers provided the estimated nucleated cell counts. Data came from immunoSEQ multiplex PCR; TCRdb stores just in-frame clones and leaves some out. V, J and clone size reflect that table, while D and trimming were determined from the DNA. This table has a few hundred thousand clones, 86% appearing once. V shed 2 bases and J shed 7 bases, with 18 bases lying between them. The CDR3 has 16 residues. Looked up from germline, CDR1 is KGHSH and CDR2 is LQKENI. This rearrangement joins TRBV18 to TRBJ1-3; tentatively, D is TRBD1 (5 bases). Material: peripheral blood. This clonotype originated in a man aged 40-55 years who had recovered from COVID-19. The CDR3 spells CASSPYGASAANTIYF. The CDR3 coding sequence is TGTGCCAGCTCACCATATGGGGCCTCGGCTGCTAACACCATATATTTT.